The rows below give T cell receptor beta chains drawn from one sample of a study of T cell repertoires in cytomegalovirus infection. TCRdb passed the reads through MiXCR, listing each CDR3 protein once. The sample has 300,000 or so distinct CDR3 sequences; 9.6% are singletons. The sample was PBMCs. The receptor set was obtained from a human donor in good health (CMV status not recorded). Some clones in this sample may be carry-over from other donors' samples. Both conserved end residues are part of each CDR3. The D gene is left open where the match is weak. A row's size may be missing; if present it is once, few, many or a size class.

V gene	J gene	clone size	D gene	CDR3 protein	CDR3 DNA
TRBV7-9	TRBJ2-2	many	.	CASSFGSPANTGELFF	TGTGCCAGCAGCTTCGGGTCTCCCGCGAACACCGGGGAGCTGTTTTTT
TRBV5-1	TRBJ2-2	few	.	CASSRDRLPNTGELFF	TGCGCCAGCAGCCGAGACAGGTTACCAAACACCGGGGAGCTGTTTTTT
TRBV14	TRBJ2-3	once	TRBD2	CASRHSGGRPNTQYF	TGTGCCAGCAGACATAGCGGGGGGCGCCCAAATACGCAGTATTTT
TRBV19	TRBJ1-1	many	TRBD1	CASKPGQGGTEAFF	TGTGCCAGTAAGCCAGGACAGGGGGGCACTGAAGCTTTCTTT
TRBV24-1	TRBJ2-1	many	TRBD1	CATSDSRGRNEQFF	TGTGCCACCAGTGATTCCAGGGGGCGGAATGAGCAGTTCTTC
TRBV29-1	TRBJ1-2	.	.	CSVEFKVAILGGTF	TGCAGCGTTGAGTTCAAGGTGGCAATCCTTGGGGGCACCTTC
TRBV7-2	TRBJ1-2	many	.	CASSLGGLPYTF	TGTGCCAGCAGCTTAGGGGGGTTGCCCTACACCTTC
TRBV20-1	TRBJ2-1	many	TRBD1	CSAMGQGDSNEQFF	TGCAGTGCTATGGGACAGGGGGACAGCAATGAGCAGTTCTTC
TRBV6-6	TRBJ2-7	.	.	CASSSRSSYEQYF	TGTGCCAGCAGTTCCAGGTCCTCCTACGAGCAGTACTTC
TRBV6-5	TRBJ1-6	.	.	CVSSIPDRRDSPLHF	TGTGTCAGCAGTATCCCCGACAGGCGAGATTCACCCCTCCACTTT